The 14 T cell receptor beta chains below all came from one sample that was sequenced in a study of blood T cell repertoires in COVID-19. Assay: immunoSEQ multiplex PCR; the TCRdb copy retains only in-frame clones and omits some. This repertoire shows roughly 250,000 clones, 80% to 85% found once; its top ten account for approximately 4%. The specimen sequenced was peripheral blood. These receptors were taken from a man in his fifties with active or convalescent COVID-19.

The rearrangement links TRBV5-1 to TRBJ2-7, with D maybe TRBD1 (6 bases). The V and J ends lost 7 bases and 6 bases respectively, with 17 bases between them. The CDR3 spans 13 residues. Looked up from germline, CDR1 is SGHRS and CDR2 is YFSETQ. The CDR3 spells CASSGQFGGEQYF. DNA of the CDR3: TGCGCCAGCTCGGGACAATTTGGAGGCGAGCAGTACTTC.

The chain joins TRBV19 to TRBJ1-1; D is uncertain. The CDR3 loop spans 12 amino acids. The V and J ends lost 6 bases and 1 base respectively, with 6 bases between them. The germline V gene encodes CDR1 LNHDA and CDR2 SQIVND (reference sequence). The CDR3 region has the DNA TGTGCCAGTAGCCCAGAGAACACTGAAGCTTTCTTT. Translated: CASSPENTEAFF.

This rearrangement joins TRBV29-1 to TRBJ1-2, with TRBD1 identical over 7 bases. The CDR3 sequence is 13 residues long. Germline loops: CDR1 SQVTM, CDR2 ANQGSEA. Trimming cost V 7 bases and J 4 bases; bases outside gene matches: 9. The CDR3: CSAIRGETYGYTF. The CDR3 DNA is TGCAGCGCAATCAGGGGGGAAACCTATGGCTACACCTTC.

The CDR3 DNA is TGTGCCATCAGGTCCGGACTAGCGGGGGGGCTCTACAATGAGCAGTTCTTC. Translating gives CAIRSGLAGGLYNEQFF. The rearrangement links TRBV10-3 to TRBJ2-1; 15 bases align to TRBD2. The junction had 6 bases not matched to a gene; V was cut back by 6 bases and J by 3 bases. Germline V gene lookup returns CDR1 ENHRY and CDR2 SYGVKD. The CDR3 extends over 17 amino acids.

This chain connects TRBV19 to TRBJ2-2; 7 positions agree with TRBD2. The germline V gene has CDR1 LNHDA and CDR2 SQIVND (reference sequence). The CDR3 totals 17 residues. V lost 1 base, J lost 4 bases, and 9 bases stayed unmatched. As DNA, the CDR3 is TGTGCCAGTAGTATAGTGGGGCGGGGGTCGGGCACCGGGGAGCTGTTTTTT. This codes for CASSIVGRGSGTGELFF.

J is TRBJ2-7 and V is TRBV28; 7 positions match TRBD1. V gave up 10 bases and J gave up 7 bases; unmatched junction bases: 10. This CDR3 has 12 residues. CDR1 and CDR2 from the germline V gene are MDHEN and SYDVKM. Here the CDR3 reads CATAGGVLEQYF. In DNA form, the CDR3 reads TGTGCCACCGCAGGGGGAGTTCTAGAGCAGTACTTC.

The chain links TRBV7-2 to TRBJ1-6; D remains ambiguous. The germline V gene encodes CDR1 SGHTA and CDR2 FQGNSA. This CDR3 has 13 amino acids. V gave up 1 base and J gave up 7 bases, with 5 bases separating them. CDR3 sequence (DNA): TGTGCCAGCAGCTTAGGGCCAAATTCACCCCTCCACTTT. Translated: CASSLGPNSPLHF.

The genes are TRBV30 and TRBJ1-6; 8 nucleotides match TRBD1. This CDR3 is 12 amino acids long. CDR1 GTSNPN and CDR2 SVGIG come from the germline V gene (reference sequence). Trimming took 5 bases from V and 9 from J; bases not matched to a gene: 3. The CDR3 DNA reads as TGTGCCTGGGGGGACAGGTCTTCACCCCTCCACTTT. Amino acid sequence: CAWGDRSSPLHF.

The V and J genes are TRBV3-1 (or the pseudogene TRBV3-2) and TRBJ2-7; D gene unclear. Trimming removed 1 base from V and 6 bases from J, with 10 bases in between. CDR3 length: 13 amino acids. Germline CDR1 and CDR2: LGHDT and YNNKEL (reference sequence). Here the CDR3 reads CASSQVLRSEQYF. CDR3 DNA sequence: TGTGCCAGCAGCCAAGTATTGCGGAGCGAGCAGTACTTC.

The chain uses TRBV11-2 and TRBJ2-3; D unresolved. V lost 8 bases to trimming and J lost 2 bases, with 8 bases between them. This CDR3 comprises 12 residues. Germline V gives CDR1 SGHAT, CDR2 FQNNGV. The DNA for the CDR3 is TGTGCCAGCGGCCGCCCCACAGATACGCAGTATTTT. Translation gives CASGRPTDTQYF.

The chain combines TRBV6-5 with TRBJ2-5; 9 bases align to TRBD2. The length of the CDR3 is 13 residues. V was clipped by 6 bases and J by 3 bases; unmatched bases: 2. Germline lookup yields CDR1 MNHEY and CDR2 SVGAGI. CDR3 bases: TGTGCCAGCAGAGTAGCGGGGGAAGAGACCCAGTACTTC. Protein: CASRVAGEETQYF.

The chain carries TRBV7-9 and TRBJ1-5, with D unresolved. The CDR3 runs 12 residues. The V gene's germline CDR1 is SEHNR and CDR2 FQNEAQ (reference sequence). V shed 3 bases and J shed 2 bases, with 2 bases lying between them. The CDR3 DNA reads TGTGCCAGCAGCTTCGGCAATCAGCCCCAGCATTTT. Translation: CASSFGNQPQHF.

This clone was detected only once. This chain links TRBV11-2 with TRBJ2-7, with 9 bases matching TRBD1. This CDR3 contains 15 residues. Germline CDR1 SGHAT, CDR2 FQNNGV. The V and J ends lost 2 bases and 4 bases, in that order; junction bases with no gene match: 6. The CDR3 sequence is CASSLLDRGGYEQYF. The DNA of the CDR3 is TGTGCCAGCAGCTTACTGGACAGGGGTGGATACGAGCAGTACTTC.

The chain has TRBV19 and TRBJ2-6, with 10 bases fitting TRBD1. After removal of 9 bases from V and 12 bases from J, the junction contained 8 bases not matched to a gene. Germline CDR1 and CDR2: LNHDA and SQIVND (reference sequence). The CDR3 runs to 13 residues. The CDR3 loop reads CASSRDRGIVLTF. DNA of the CDR3: TGTGCCAGCAGTCGGGACAGGGGTATCGTCCTGACTTTC.